This is a list of T cell receptor beta chains from one sample in a study of control samples from healthy donors and cancer patients. TCRdb's table, derived via immunoSEQ multiplex PCR, lists solely in-frame clones and lacks some. The table includes about 270,000 clones, 82% detected once. Sequenced: PBMCs. The receptors originated from a woman aged 60-70 years with lung cancer. The CDR3 runs from the conserved cysteine through the conserved F or W. The D gene is left open where the match is weak. The size entry is marked missing in some rows and otherwise reads once, few, many or a size class.

cdr3_length j_call clone_size v_call d_call cdr3_aa cdr3_nt
18 TRBJ2-1 . TRBV11-2 TRBD2 CASSLGLILAGGVNEQFF TGTGCCAGCAGCTTAGGTCTCATCCTAGCGGGGGGGGTTAATGAGCAGTTCTTC
14 TRBJ2-1 . TRBV5-4 . CASSSGQKSGEQFF TGTGCCAGCAGCTCGGGCCAGAAAAGCGGTGAGCAGTTCTTC
18 TRBJ1-2 few TRBV3-1/TRBV3-2 TRBD1 CASSPTLGQPGGVYGYTF TGTGCCAGCAGCCCTACTCTTGGGCAACCAGGGGGCGTCTATGGCTACACCTTC
12 TRBJ2-2 . TRBV3-1/TRBV3-2 . CASSRLAGELFF TGTGCCAGCAGCCGACTAGCCGGGGAGCTGTTTTTT
12 TRBJ2-3 . TRBV19 . CASSLTGDTQYF TGTGCCAGTAGTCTCACCGGAGATACGCAGTATTTT
13 TRBJ2-7 . TRBV6-5 TRBD2 CASRLSGRYEQYF TGTGCCAGCAGGCTTAGCGGGAGGTACGAGCAGTACTTC
15 TRBJ2-7 . TRBV5-4 TRBD1 CASSVDRGPFYEQYF TGTGCCAGCAGCGTTGACAGGGGGCCGTTCTACGAGCAGTACTTC
16 TRBJ1-2 . TRBV4-1 TRBD1 CASSLSGQGANYGYTF TGCGCCAGCAGCCTGTCCGGACAGGGGGCTAACTATGGCTACACCTTC
19 TRBJ2-6 . TRBV5-8 . CASSRVRGDRFSGANVLTF TGTGCCAGCAGCCGCGTCAGGGGCGATCGGTTCTCTGGGGCCAACGTCCTGACTTTC
18 TRBJ1-6 . TRBV27 . CASSAEPGSYRFSSPLHF TGTGCCAGCTCAGCGGAACCCGGGTCATACCGCTTTAGTTCACCCCTCCACTTT